These T cell receptor beta chains were read from a single sample in a study of blood T cell repertoires in COVID-19. Sequencing used immunoSEQ multiplex PCR; TCRdb keeps in-frame clones, though not all of them. Of approximately 480,000 clones listed, approximately 92% are singletons. The sample comprised peripheral blood. Receptors originate from a man in his late teens or twenties with COVID-19, enrolled during active disease. Each CDR3 is given with its conserved first and last residue. D genes are given only for firm matches. Expanded clones are given a class, and other clones once, few, many or no size at all.

>TRBJ2-3|TRBV6-6|.|.
TGTGCCAGCAGTCCTCCCCCTAGCGTATCTAGCACAGATACGCAGTATTTT
CASSPPPSVSSTDTQYF
>TRBJ2-5|TRBV4-1|.|.
TGCGCCAGCAGCCTTGTAGCGGCAGAACAAGAGACCCAGTACTTC
CASSLVAAEQETQYF
>TRBJ2-2|TRBV4-1|.|TRBD2
TGCGCCAGCAGCCATGGACTAGCGGGACCCGGGGAGCTGTTTTTT
CASSHGLAGPGELFF
>TRBJ2-1|TRBV7-2|.|TRBD2
TGTGCCAGCAGGACCGGGACTAGCGCATACAATGAGCAGTTCTTC
CASRTGTSAYNEQFF
>TRBJ2-1|TRBV18|.|.
TGTGCCAGCTCCCCACTAGATCGCGATGAGCAGTTCTTC
CASSPLDRDEQFF
>TRBJ2-2|TRBV11-2|.|.
TGTGCCAGCAGCTTAGCCCCTAGAAGGGAGCTGTTTTTT
CASSLAPRRELFF
>TRBJ1-1|TRBV3-1/TRBV3-2|few|TRBD1
TGTGCCAGCAGCTTGTCCGCAGGGGGCACTGAAGCTTTCTTT
CASSLSAGGTEAFF
>TRBJ2-7|TRBV7-2|.|.
TGTGCCAGCAGCTTGGACTGGGCGAACTACGAGCAGTACTTC
CASSLDWANYEQYF
>TRBJ1-1|TRBV5-6|.|.
TGTGCCAGCAGCTTAGGTCGGGGGAACACTGAAGCTTTCTTT
CASSLGRGNTEAFF
>TRBJ2-3|TRBV6-5|.|TRBD1
TGTGCCAGCAGGTTGACAGGGGGCTTCTCTGATACGCAGTATTTT
CASRLTGGFSDTQYF
>TRBJ2-5|TRBV9|few|.
TGTGCCAGCAGCGTATCCAGGGGCGGAGAGACCCAGTACTTC
CASSVSRGGETQYF
>TRBJ1-5|TRBV19|.|.
TGTGCCAGTAGTCAACAGGAGAATCAGCCCCAGCATTTT
CASSQQENQPQHF
>TRBJ2-7|TRBV18|once|TRBD1
TGTGCCAGCTCACCGAAAGCGGGACAGGGTTACGAGCAGTACTTC
CASSPKAGQGYEQYF
>TRBJ2-7|TRBV2|.|.
TGTGCCAGCAGTGAGGACAGCTCCTACGAGCAGTACTTC
CASSEDSSYEQYF
>TRBJ2-1|TRBV7-8|.|.
TGTGCCAGCAAGTTTGCGGGGCCCTTGGGTAATGAGCAGTTCTTC
CASKFAGPLGNEQFF
>TRBJ1-2|TRBV29-1|.|TRBD1
TGCAGCGTCGGGGGACAGGGGGCCTATGGCTACACCTTC
CSVGGQGAYGYTF
>TRBJ2-2|TRBV9|.|.
TGTGCCAGCAGCACGACTTACACCGGGGAGCTGTTTTTT
CASSTTYTGELFF
>TRBJ2-7|TRBV19|.|TRBD2
TGTGCCAGTAGTAAGACTAGCGGGAGTAACTACGAGCAGTACTTC
CASSKTSGSNYEQYF
>TRBJ2-5|TRBV3-1/TRBV3-2|.|.
TGTGCCAGCCGCCGGGCGGGCATGGAGACCCAGTACTTC
CASRRAGMETQYF
>TRBJ1-1|TRBV18|.|.
TGTGCCAGCTCACCAAAGCAGTCGGGAGTCGGCAGGCAAGCTTTCTTT
CASSPKQSGVGRQAFF
>TRBJ2-3|TRBV11-2|.|.
TGTGCCAGCAGCCCTTGGGGGGTGTACACAGATACGCAGTATTTT
CASSPWGVYTDTQYF
>TRBJ1-3|TRBV6-2/TRBV6-3|.|.
TGTGCCAGCAGTTCTTTCAGCTCTGGAAACACCATATATTTT
CASSSFSSGNTIYF